This TCR beta chain comes out of a study of PD-1 blockade in classical Hodgkin lymphoma. Profiling relied on immunoSEQ multiplex PCR, and the TCRdb table lists in-frame clones only, not all of them. Seen here are just over 25,000 clones, around 84% observed once, and the top ten hold roughly 2.6%. There was relapse after autologous stem cell transplantation in every patient, and there was variation in brentuximab vedotin exposure. The CDR3 extends over 13 amino acids. The V end lost 10 bases, the J end lost 3 bases, and 13 bases lay between the germline ends. CDR1 and CDR2 from the germline V gene are LNHDA and SQIVND (reference sequence).

The sequencing used peripheral blood mononuclear cells (PBMCs), collected at baseline. V is TRBV19 and J is TRBJ1-5, with no clear D. The source is a human donor with classical Hodgkin lymphoma. The CDR3 DNA reads TGTGCCACCTCGCTATCGAACAATCAGCCCCAGCATTTT. Its translation: CATSLSNNQPQHF. The variable domain in full, completed from reference TRBV19 and TRBJ1-5, reads DGGITQSPKYLFRKEGQNVTLSCEQNLNHDAMYWYRQDPGQGLRLIYYSQIVNDFQKGDIAEGYSVSREKKESFPLTVTSAQKNPTAFYLCATSLSNNQPQHFGDGTRLSIL.